This entry describes one T cell receptor (beta chain). It was with a sample-barcoded 5' primer and a J-beta primer mix that a second PCR of roughly 7 to 12 cycles was run. TCRdb processed the 5' RACE reads anew with MiXCR; each CDR3 protein has one entry. This sample has under 1 million distinct CDR3 sequences, with approximately 44% found just once. These data belong to a study of blood T cells in healthy people across ages. V was pared by 0 bases and J by 7 bases, with 5 bases of the junction left unmatched. The germline V gene has CDR1 LGHDT and CDR2 YNNKEL (reference sequence). The CDR3 covers 17 residues.

The V gene is TRBV3-1, the J gene TRBJ2-1, with 14 bases aligning to TRBD2. Sequencing used blood. This receptor was taken from a man in his fifties or sixties in good health. The CDR3 bases are TGTGCCAGCAGCCAAGACCCGGGGACTAGCGGGGGTAATGAGCAGTTCTTC. This codes for CASSQDPGTSGGNEQFF.